Sequencing of this T cell receptor (beta chain) was carried out in a study of OX40 agonist ivuxolimab in advanced cancers. Whole-study context: Given to patients was ivuxolimab, an agonistic anti-OX40 (CD134) antibody.

Repertoires were generated with immunoSEQ multiplex PCR, while TCRdb's copy carries only in-frame clones and drops some. Found here are about 100,000 clones, less than 95% of them singletons; the top ten hold about 1.2%. This CDR3 has 14 residues. Per the germline V gene, CDR1 is SGHVS and CDR2 is FQNEAQ. This specimen was CD4+ or CD8+ T cells sorted from blood, taken in a trial of the OX40 agonist ivuxolimab. The sequence derives from an adult with an advanced solid tumor such as melanoma, head and neck, liver or kidney cancer. The J gene is TRBJ2-5, the V gene TRBV7-8; TRBD1 might be the D (6 bases). Matching the DNA end better, TRBJ2-7 makes the J call doubtful. The CDR3 loop reads CASSSRQGYDEQYF. CDR3 in DNA: TGTGCCAGCAGCTCCAGGCAGGGGTATGACGAGCAGTACTTC.